This TCR beta chain was profiled in a study of cytomegalovirus exposure and HLA in healthy donors. Background on the study: Among 150 million to 200 million T cells, an earlier analysis found 90 million to 130 million unique TCR beta sequences. As released early, the data held roughly 85 million unique TCRs from HLA-typed donors. Study observations and caveats: According to the study, roughly 160 TCR beta chains were cytomegalovirus-associated.

Vbeta (60) and Jbeta (13) primers were used in the PCR. Data came from immunoSEQ multiplex PCR; TCRdb stores just in-frame clones and leaves some out. Among some 190,000 clones listed, 75% to 85% were seen once. Note on this clone: Antigen unknown.

The CDR3 has 13 amino acids. Deletions cut 0 bases from V and 4 bases from J, with 6 bases between. Germline CDR1 is LGHNA and CDR2 is YNFKEQ. This TCR came from a woman aged 30 to 39 in good health and CMV-seropositive. This chain joins TRBV4-2 and TRBJ1-2; maybe TRBD1 (5 bases). Specimen: PBMCs. This CDR3 is CASSQDGGYGYTF. The CDR3 DNA sequence: TGTGCCAGCAGCCAAGACGGGGGCTATGGCTACACCTTC.